This TCR beta chain is from a study of Graves' ophthalmopathy and Graves' hyperthyroidism listed by TCRdb under 2018. For context, the study as a whole: Peripheral blood samples were taken at the time of initial diagnosis, before any treatment was given. The roughly 90 discovery patients were divided at random into training and test sets in a 7:3 ratio. In five to seven hyperthyroidism patients, T-cell repertoires of thyroid tissue and blood were compared. The study used signatures of the TCR beta repertoire to tell Graves' ophthalmopathy apart from Graves' hyperthyroidism and to predict which patients would progress to ophthalmopathy. A discovery set of 95 to 100 patients (more than 40 ophthalmopathy, about 58 stable hyperthyroidism) was enrolled to explore V-J signatures distinguishing ophthalmopathy from hyperthyroidism. In total, 135 blood samples were TCR-sequenced: 40 to 45 ophthalmopathy, some 80 hyperthyroidism and approximately 17 hyperthyroidism-to-ophthalmopathy patients. For independent validation, a separate cohort was made up of about 18 hyperthyroidism patients plus 17 patients who later progressed from hyperthyroidism to ophthalmopathy. After sampling, hyperthyroidism patients received methimazole starting at 30 mg daily, and ophthalmopathy patients received high-dose intravenous methylprednisolone.

For repertoire sequencing, TCR beta CDR3 regions were amplified from RNA transcripts. HTBI primers and the Qiagen OneStep RT-PCR kit were used in a first-round RT-PCR, which was followed by a second-round multiplex PCR, size selection and purification. Libraries were sequenced paired-end with 100 bp reads on an Illumina HiSeq2000. The authors processed their data as follows. Reads were processed with SOAPnuke, discarding reads with adapters, uncalled bases, mean Phred below 15, or no exact constant-primer or identifier match. High-quality paired reads were merged with COPE v1.2.5. Each unique nucleotide sequence was treated as a clonotype, and MiTCR v1.1 was used to align the clonotypes to the IMGT TRB V, D and J references. The analysis was limited to V-J combinations with a frequency above 0.0001, which together covered over 99% of the repertoires. For each V-J combination, a TCR clonal expansion and chaos score was defined as the ratio of F50 clonal expansion to chaos observed in the TCRdist matrix. Welch's t-statistics and random forest were used to narrow the features down to approximately 13 V-J combinations, which were then fed into a naive Bayes classifier. The Morisita-Horn index was used to measure how similar the thyroid and blood repertoires were. The raw public data were reprocessed by TCRdb itself: fastp quality trimming at Q25, MiXCR clonotype calling, in-frame beta chains only. Identical CDR3 proteins give one entry, which carries the most common genes and DNA. Clone size and V and J calls follow TCRdb, not the original study. The sample includes about 210,000 distinct CDR3 sequences, with about 32% observed a single time. Approximately 9.1% of the sample goes to the ten largest clones.

This clonotype showed up many times. The antigen this receptor binds is unknown. Qualities for individual bases were not recorded, and no much larger clone is one base off. For this chain, trimming is 2 bases at the V end and 5 bases at the J end, and the number of junction bases without a gene match is 10. Based on the germline V gene, the CDR1 and CDR2 sequences are SGHVS and FQNEAQ. Measured from the cysteine to the phenylalanine, the CDR3 is 17 residues long. The read is trimmed to its CDR3 DNA, 51 bases read in frame from base 1. Broader findings and caveats from the paper: In cross-validation, the 13-signature model distinguished ophthalmopathy from stable hyperthyroidism with nearly 90% sensitivity and around 81% specificity, and in the test set the corresponding values were about 80% and 75%. Most expanded thyroid clonotypes with frequency above 0.001 were also detected in blood, suggesting blood repertoires may reflect the thyroid immune response. In validation, the model predicted ophthalmopathy progression with about 71% sensitivity and roughly 72% specificity; some 13 predicted patients were CT-confirmed with GO in a median of approximately 6.2 months. Sample size was not predetermined statistically, and investigators were not blinded to group allocation.

The ophthalmopathy patients had moderately to severely active disease, with a Clinical Activity Score of 3 or higher, a NOSPECS grade of 4 or higher, and a disease duration of less than 3 months. Anyone with other autoimmune diseases, uncontrolled infections, pregnancy or lactation was excluded from the study. Diagnosis relied on clinical symptoms, serum thyroxine, TRAb, thyroid ultrasound and orbital computed tomography. Using Ficoll-Paque density gradient centrifugation, PBMCs were isolated from roughly 9.2 ml of fresh peripheral blood. Total RNA was extracted using Trizol reagent, and RNA quality was checked on an Agilent 2100 Bioanalyzer.

The rearrangement combines TRBV7-8 with TRBJ1-5, and 9 bases in between align with TRBD1. The sequence came from a man between 45 and 60 years old with Graves' ophthalmopathy. Donor details come from another sample of the same person, matched by shared clones. The sequencing input was peripheral blood. At the DNA level, the sequence is TGTGCCAGCAGCTTACAGACAGGGGGTTCTTTAGATCAGCCCCAGCATTTT. It is translated as CASSLQTGGSLDQPQHF.